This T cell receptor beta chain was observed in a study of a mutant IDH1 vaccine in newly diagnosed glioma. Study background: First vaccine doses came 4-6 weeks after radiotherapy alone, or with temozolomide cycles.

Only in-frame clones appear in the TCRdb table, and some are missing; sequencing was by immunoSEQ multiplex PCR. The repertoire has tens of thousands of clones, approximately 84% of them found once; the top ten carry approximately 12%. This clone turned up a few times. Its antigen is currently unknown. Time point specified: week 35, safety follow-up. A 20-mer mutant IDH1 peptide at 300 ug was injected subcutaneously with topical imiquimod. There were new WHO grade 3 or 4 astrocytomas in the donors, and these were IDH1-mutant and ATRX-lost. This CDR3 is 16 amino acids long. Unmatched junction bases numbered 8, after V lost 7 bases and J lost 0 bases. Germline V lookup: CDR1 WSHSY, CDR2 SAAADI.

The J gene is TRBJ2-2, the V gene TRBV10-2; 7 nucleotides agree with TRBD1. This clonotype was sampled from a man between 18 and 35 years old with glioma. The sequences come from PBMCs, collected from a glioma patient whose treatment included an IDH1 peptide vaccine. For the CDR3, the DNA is TGCGCCAGCAACGTCAGGGACAGATCGAACACCGGGGAGCTGTTTTTT. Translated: CASNVRDRSNTGELFF.